The rows below give T cell receptor beta chains drawn from one sample of a study of blood T cell repertoires in COVID-19. The table came from immunoSEQ multiplex PCR; TCRdb's copy has only in-frame clones and leaves some out. In the table there are about 200,000 clones, around four fifths of which are singletons. The sample consisted of peripheral blood. The receptors originated from a man aged 55 to 70 with COVID-19, enrolled during active disease. The CDR3 runs from the conserved cysteine through the conserved F or W. Fields, in order: CDR3 protein, CDR3 DNA, J gene, V gene, D gene. D genes are given only for firm matches.

cdr3_aa: CASNRDRGNGETQYF
cdr3_nt: TGTGCCAGCAACCGGGACAGGGGTAACGGAGAGACCCAGTACTTC
j_call: TRBJ2-5
v_call: TRBV14
d_call: TRBD1

cdr3_aa: CASRNRDREPETQYF
cdr3_nt: TGTGCCAGCAGGAACCGGGACAGGGAGCCGGAGACCCAGTACTTC
j_call: TRBJ2-5
v_call: TRBV28
d_call: TRBD1

cdr3_aa: CASSQDIAGGISGYTF
cdr3_nt: TGCGCCAGCAGCCAAGATATCGCAGGAGGGATTTCCGGCTACACCTTC
j_call: TRBJ1-2
v_call: TRBV4-1
d_call: NA

cdr3_aa: CAITEGGLKSSGNTIYF
cdr3_nt: TGTGCCATCACCGAGGGAGGGCTAAAGAGCTCTGGAAACACCATATATTTT
j_call: TRBJ1-3
v_call: TRBV10-3
d_call: NA

cdr3_aa: CSASLGGYSNQPQHF
cdr3_nt: TGCAGTGCTAGTCTGGGGGGGTATAGCAATCAGCCCCAGCATTTT
j_call: TRBJ1-5
v_call: TRBV20-1
d_call: NA

cdr3_aa: CSVTGIFSTEAFF
cdr3_nt: TGCAGCGTTACAGGGATCTTTAGCACTGAAGCTTTCTTT
j_call: TRBJ1-1
v_call: TRBV29-1
d_call: NA

cdr3_aa: CASSSGGLEGEKLFF
cdr3_nt: TGTGCCAGCAGTTCGGGGGGCCTCGAGGGTGAAAAACTGTTTTTT
j_call: TRBJ1-4
v_call: TRBV6-5
d_call: NA

cdr3_aa: CASSWTANQPQHF
cdr3_nt: TGTGCCAGCAGCTGGACAGCTAATCAGCCCCAGCATTTT
j_call: TRBJ1-5
v_call: TRBV5-8
d_call: NA

cdr3_aa: CASSLAEAGYQETQYF
cdr3_nt: TGTGCCAGCAGTTTGGCGGAGGCGGGGTACCAAGAGACCCAGTACTTC
j_call: TRBJ2-5
v_call: TRBV28
d_call: NA

cdr3_aa: CASSQKGDSGNTIYF
cdr3_nt: TGTGCCAGCAGCCAAAAGGGAGACTCTGGAAACACCATATATTTT
j_call: TRBJ1-3
v_call: TRBV4-2
d_call: NA

cdr3_aa: CASSQTDRPRNYGYTF
cdr3_nt: TGCGCCAGCAGCCAGACTGACAGGCCTCGAAACTATGGCTACACCTTC
j_call: TRBJ1-2
v_call: TRBV4-3
d_call: NA

cdr3_aa: CAWSSGTGGTDTQYF
cdr3_nt: TGTGCCTGGAGTTCGGGGACAGGGGGAACAGATACGCAGTATTTT
j_call: TRBJ2-3
v_call: TRBV30
d_call: TRBD1

cdr3_aa: CASSSRQFATNEKLFF
cdr3_nt: TGTGCCAGCAGCTCCAGACAGTTCGCAACTAATGAAAAACTGTTTTTT
j_call: TRBJ1-4
v_call: TRBV13
d_call: NA

cdr3_aa: CASSDGRAPYGYTF
cdr3_nt: TGTGCCAGCAGTGACGGCAGGGCCCCCTATGGCTACACCTTC
j_call: TRBJ1-2
v_call: TRBV6-4
d_call: NA

cdr3_aa: CASSVGQRAYEQYF
cdr3_nt: TGTGCCAGCAGTGTGGGACAGAGAGCCTACGAGCAGTACTTC
j_call: TRBJ2-7
v_call: TRBV2
d_call: TRBD1

cdr3_aa: CASAGSWGSPLHF
cdr3_nt: TGTGCCAGCGCCGGGAGTTGGGGTTCACCCCTCCACTTT
j_call: TRBJ1-6
v_call: TRBV27
d_call: NA

cdr3_aa: CASSQEWRLNTEAFF
cdr3_nt: TGCGCCAGCAGCCAAGAATGGCGGTTGAACACTGAAGCTTTCTTT
j_call: TRBJ1-1
v_call: TRBV4-3
d_call: NA

cdr3_aa: CASSFTGQLNQPQHF
cdr3_nt: TGTGCCAGCAGCTTTACGGGACAGCTCAATCAGCCCCAGCATTTT
j_call: TRBJ1-5
v_call: TRBV5-5
d_call: TRBD1

cdr3_aa: CASSLLNTEAFF
cdr3_nt: TGTGCCAGCAGCCTGTTGAACACTGAAGCTTTCTTT
j_call: TRBJ1-1
v_call: TRBV28
d_call: NA

cdr3_aa: CSVERREGSEAFF
cdr3_nt: TGCAGCGTTGAGAGGAGGGAGGGCAGTGAAGCTTTCTTT
j_call: TRBJ1-1
v_call: TRBV29-1
d_call: NA

cdr3_aa: CASRRDSQETQYF
cdr3_nt: TGTGCCAGCAGACGGGACAGCCAAGAGACCCAGTACTTC
j_call: TRBJ2-5
v_call: TRBV27
d_call: TRBD1

cdr3_aa: CACSGTTGGNTIYF
cdr3_nt: TGTGCCTGCTCCGGGACAACGGGTGGAAACACCATATATTTT
j_call: TRBJ1-3
v_call: TRBV30
d_call: NA

cdr3_aa: CASTSQNPGNTIYF
cdr3_nt: TGTGCCAGCACTAGCCAAAATCCGGGAAACACCATATATTTT
j_call: TRBJ1-3
v_call: TRBV6-5
d_call: NA

cdr3_aa: CAISEGSGYPTDTQYF
cdr3_nt: TGTGCCATCAGTGAAGGTAGCGGTTACCCCACAGATACGCAGTATTTT
j_call: TRBJ2-3
v_call: TRBV10-3
d_call: NA

cdr3_aa: CAWSPGAAEAFF
cdr3_nt: TGTGCCTGGAGTCCAGGGGCCGCTGAAGCTTTCTTT
j_call: TRBJ1-1
v_call: TRBV30
d_call: NA